This T cell receptor (beta chain) appears in the sequencing data of a study of T cells in Graves' hyperthyroidism and ophthalmopathy. The V and J ends lost 3 bases and 6 bases, in that order; junction bases with no gene match: 1. The CDR3 contains 13 residues. Germline CDR1 SNHLY, CDR2 FYNNEI. Amplified TCR beta CDR3 regions came from RNA transcripts. When the TCR CDR3 underwent first-round RT-PCR, the HTBI primer set was used. TCRdb recomputed calls from the multiplex PCR reads with MiXCR, one row per CDR3 protein. The repertoire includes more than 300,000 distinct CDR3 sequences, approximately 15% of them detected once, and 20% to 25% sits in the top ten.

This clonotype was obtained from a woman under 40 with Graves' hyperthyroidism. The sequenced sample consisted of blood. The chain employs TRBV2 and TRBJ2-2; TRBD2 matches 7 bases. CDR3 bases: TGTGCCAGCAGTGATCGGGGGGCCGGGGAGCTGTTTTTT. Amino acid sequence: CASSDRGAGELFF.